This is a list of T cell receptor beta chains from one sample in a study of CD8+CD57+ T cells in acquired aplastic anemia. Each CDR3 protein gets one entry after TCRdb re-called the reads with MiXCR. The sample carries 180,000 or so distinct CDR3 sequences, around 48% recorded once. The sample taken for sequencing was sorted CD4+, CD8+, or CD8+CD57+ T cells (not recorded which) from PBMCs. All receptors derive from a human donor with aplastic anemia. CDR3s leave out the opening cysteine and the closing phenylalanine or tryptophan.

v_call	cdr3_length	j_call	cdr3_aa
TRBV5-4	13	TRBJ2-1	ASSLGGRGDNEQF
TRBV11-2	13	TRBJ1-2	ASSLDLGGVYGYT
TRBV10-2	14	TRBJ2-5	ASSSSGRALQETQY
TRBV29-1	11	TRBJ1-1	SSNRAMSTKAF
TRBV20-1	10	TRBJ2-2	SASFWAGELF
TRBV7-2	11	TRBJ2-7	ASSTQQGYEQY
TRBV15	13	TRBJ2-1	ATRELAGGYNEQF
TRBV15	10	TRBJ2-1	ATSRRGIEQF
TRBV14	16	TRBJ2-5	ASSPQTGLAGGEETQY
TRBV20-1	11	TRBJ2-5	SARVGGGETQY
TRBV6-1	11	TRBJ1-3	ASNPQGGNTIY
TRBV6-1	13	TRBJ1-6	ASTRAAVTNSPLH
TRBV6-5	14	TRBJ2-7	ASSYSTGGSGYEQY
TRBV18	11	TRBJ1-4	ASSPKEGEKLF
TRBV5-4	17	TRBJ2-3	ASSLGLAGGPRARDTQY
TRBV3-1	14	TRBJ2-7	ASSPRLAGAGYEQY
TRBV19	12	TRBJ1-5	ASSVQGLIQPQH
TRBV3-1	10	TRBJ2-7	ASSHSRSEQY
TRBV24-1	6	TRBJ1-6	APLTLH
TRBV3-1	12	TRBJ1-1	ASSQTGGDTEAF
TRBV24-1	12	TRBJ1-2	ATSDGQNFYGYT
TRBV7-8	12	TRBJ2-3	ASTPPPQWDTQY
TRBV6-1	16	TRBJ1-2	ASSAMGTPSLGSYGYT
TRBV2	9	TRBJ1-2	ATRQGGGYT
TRBV24-1	8	TRBJ2-7	ATPDRRQY
TRBV12-3/TRBV12-4	10	TRBJ1-2	ATGQGSYGYT
TRBV2	14	TRBJ2-1	ASSGTARRTYNEQF
TRBV20-1	10	TRBJ2-5	SAADQGETQY
TRBV20-1	11	TRBJ2-1	SARTGIGSLEF
TRBV6-5	14	TRBJ1-2	ASSSPTAPANYGYT
TRBV29-1	12	TRBJ2-1	SVPLDRPHNEQS
TRBV7-2	14	TRBJ2-5	ASSLGVAGGPETQY
TRBV4-2	15	TRBJ2-7	ASSQEGVRLAGDEQY
TRBV14	10	TRBJ2-7	ASRKEGSEQY
TRBV2	12	TRBJ1-2	ATTGTGANYGYT
TRBV6-1	12	TRBJ1-2	ASSQLDSLYGYT
TRBV7-6	14	TRBJ2-3	ASSLTSGGGQATQY
TRBV12-3/TRBV12-4	11	TRBJ2-1	ASSISLANEQF
TRBV6-5	14	TRBJ2-3	ASSFRPLGITDTQY
TRBV12-3/TRBV12-4	13	TRBJ1-1	ASSQKGDRNTEAF
TRBV18	14	TRBJ1-2	ASSPRSIGQGGGYT